Sequencing of this TCR beta chain was carried out in a study of early T cells in non-severe SARS-CoV-2 infection. The overall study: Bulk RNA taken from unsorted whole blood was sequenced, leaving chains unpaired. Points from the study as a whole: Comparison of clonotypes with VDJdb favored anti-spike CD8 responses while missing private and CD4 specificities.

Note on this clonotype: The target antigen is unknown.

The CDR3 is 11 residues long. Trimming took off 3 bases at V and 8 bases at J, with 8 bases between the two ends. Germline V gene data show CDR1 as DFQATT and CDR2 as SNEGSKA (reference sequence). Unique molecular identifiers were affixed to single, distinct cDNA molecules. TCRdb re-called the 5' RACE reads through MiXCR, storing one row per CDR3 protein. The data contain about 130,000 distinct CDR3 sequences, approximately 15% of them singletons. The genes are TRBV20-1 and TRBJ2-4, with unresolved D. The source of this sequence is an adult who was a healthcare worker with PCR-confirmed SARS-CoV-2 infection or an uninfected control (not recorded which). Sequencing used whole blood. This CDR3 is CSASWGYIQYF. Written as DNA, the CDR3 is TGCAGTGCTAGTTGGGGATACATTCAGTACTTC.